This entry features one T cell receptor (beta chain) sequence. Allocation to cohorts depended on clinical history reported by the participants. The data originate from a study of blood T cell repertoires in COVID-19. Germline values: CDR1 SQVTM, CDR2 ANQGSEA. The V and J ends lost 0 bases and 1 base, in that order; junction bases with no gene match: 12. The CDR3 sequence is 18 residues long. Profiling relied on immunoSEQ multiplex PCR, and the TCRdb table lists in-frame clones only, not all of them. The table includes roughly 250,000 clones, over 75% detected once. This chain connects TRBV29-1 to TRBJ1-2, with 9 positions matching TRBD1. The sample was PBMCs or T cells enriched from blood (not recorded which). The receptor comes from a woman in her thirties who had recovered from COVID-19. The CDR3 DNA sequence: TGCAGCGTTGAAGATTGGGGTGGACAGGGGACCATTAACTATGGCTACACCTTC. This gives the protein CSVEDWGGQGTINYGYTF.